This T cell receptor beta chain was identified during a study of blood T cell repertoires in COVID-19. About the research overall: Material from acute and convalescent COVID-19 was sourced from the United States, Italy and Spain. PBMCs, B-cell-depleted T cells, or T cells were the source of the cDNA or gDNA that made up the material.

In the authors' methods: Estimation of nucleated cell counts was performed using reference gene primer amplification. The protocol was immunoSEQ multiplex PCR, while the TCRdb copy is restricted to in-frame clones and leaves out a portion. V, J and clone size derive from that table, while D and trimming were established from the DNA sequence. The sample records 15,000 to 18,000 clones, about 81% being singletons. The V gene's germline CDR1 is LGHDT and CDR2 YNNKEL (reference sequence). Trimming took off 3 bases at V and 7 bases at J, with 13 bases between the two ends. The CDR3 is made up of 14 amino acids.

The V gene is TRBV3-1 (or the pseudogene TRBV3-2), the J gene TRBJ1-5; D is perhaps TRBD1 (5 bases). The clonotype comes from a man older than 75 with active or convalescent COVID-19. The sequenced sample was peripheral blood. The CDR3 DNA follows: TGTGCCAGCAGCCAGGGGCCCGTGGGACAGCCCCAGCATTTT. It is translated as CASSQGPVGQPQHF.